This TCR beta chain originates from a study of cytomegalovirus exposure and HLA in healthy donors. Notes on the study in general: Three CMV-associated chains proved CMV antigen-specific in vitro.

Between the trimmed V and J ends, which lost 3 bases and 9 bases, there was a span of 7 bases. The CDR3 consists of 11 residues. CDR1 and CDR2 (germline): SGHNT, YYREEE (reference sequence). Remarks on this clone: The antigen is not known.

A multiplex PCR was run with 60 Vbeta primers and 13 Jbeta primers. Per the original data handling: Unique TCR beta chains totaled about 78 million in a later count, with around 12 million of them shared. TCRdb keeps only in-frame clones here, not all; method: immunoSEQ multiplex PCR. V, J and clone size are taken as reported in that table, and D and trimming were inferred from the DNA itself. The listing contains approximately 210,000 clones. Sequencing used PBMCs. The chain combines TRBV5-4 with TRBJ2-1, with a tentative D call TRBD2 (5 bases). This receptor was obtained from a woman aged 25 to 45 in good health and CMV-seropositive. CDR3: CASSSSLEQFF. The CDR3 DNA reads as TGTGCCAGCAGCTCTAGCCTTGAGCAGTTCTTC.